One and the same sample provided the 15 T cell receptor beta chains below, sequenced in a study of beta chain features in type 1 diabetes. The authors reverse transcribed all of the isolated RNA, so sequencing captured expressed TCRB transcripts. The repertoire was sequenced with immunoSEQ multiplex PCR; TCRdb's copy has only in-frame clones and lacks some. The repertoire holds about 150,000 clones, with roughly 10% as singletons. The source material was central memory CD4+ T cells from blood. All receptors derive from a man aged 18 to 29 in good health.

This sequence joins TRBV30 and TRBJ2-1; 8 nucleotides align to TRBD2. The CDR3 is 14 residues long. CDR1 and CDR2 from the germline V gene are GTSNPN and SVGIG (reference sequence). Unmatched junction bases numbered 9, after V lost 5 bases and J lost 6 bases. In DNA, the CDR3 is TGTGCCTGGTCACCGGGGGGGGACTTCAATGAGCAGTTCTTC. Its translation is CAWSPGGDFNEQFF.

Only a few counts were recorded for this clone. The J gene is TRBJ2-7, the V gene TRBV5-4; no reliable D call. Germline V CDR1 and CDR2: SGHNT, YYREEE (reference sequence). Trimming removed 0 bases from V and 3 bases from J, with 16 bases in between. The CDR3 runs to 16 residues. In DNA form, the CDR3 reads TGTGCCAGCAGCTTGGGCGGTCTAAAAGCCAACTACGAGCAGTACTTC. Translation gives CASSLGGLKANYEQYF.

CDR3 nucleotide sequence: TGTGCCATCAGGAGACAGGGAACGGGAAACACCATATATTTT. It codes for CAIRRQGTGNTIYF. This chain links TRBV10-3 with TRBJ1-3; 7 bases are a match to TRBD1. Trimming at V came to 6 bases and at J to 4 bases, leaving 6 bases not matched to a gene. The CDR3 runs 14 residues. Per the germline V gene, CDR1 is ENHRY and CDR2 is SYGVKD.

This clone was counted a few times. The chain joins TRBV5-1 to TRBJ2-5; D remains ambiguous. CDR1 and CDR2 (germline): SGHRS, YFSETQ. Trimming cost V 6 bases and J 2 bases, with 11 bases left between them. The CDR3 is made up of 13 amino acids. CDR3 DNA sequence: TGCGCCAGCACCCATGTGGATCAAGAGACCCAGTACTTC. Protein: CASTHVDQETQYF.

This clone was recorded a few times. V usage is TRBV18 and J usage is TRBJ2-1; maybe TRBD2 (6 bases). The CDR3 extends over 14 amino acids. V lost 7 bases and J lost 0, with 10 bases in between. The germline CDR1 and CDR2 sequences are KGHSH and LQKENI. The CDR3 sequence is CASCRDSSYNEQFF. In nucleotides, the CDR3 is TGTGCCAGCTGCCGGGACTCCTCCTACAATGAGCAGTTCTTC.

The chain employs TRBV7-2 and TRBJ2-5, with D possibly TRBD2 on 6 matching bases. Per the germline V gene, CDR1 is SGHTA and CDR2 is FQGNSA. This CDR3 comprises 14 residues. Deletions cut 1 base from V and 4 bases from J, with 10 bases between. Here the CDR3 reads CASSLEGTLETQYF. CDR3 nucleotide sequence: TGTGCCAGCAGCTTAGAGGGGACTTTAGAGACCCAGTACTTC.

There are a few counts of this clone. The rearrangement links TRBV9 to TRBJ2-3, with D perhaps being TRBD1 or TRBD2 (5 bases each). Trimming took 3 bases from V and 1 from J, leaving 15 bases between them. Germline CDR1 SGDLS, CDR2 YYNGEE. This CDR3 is 16 amino acids long. The CDR3 bases are TGTGCCAGCAGCGAAGCGGCAGTGGGGGGCACAGATACGCAGTATTTT. Protein sequence: CASSEAAVGGTDTQYF.

This clone showed up just a few times. V gene TRBV21-1 combines with J gene TRBJ2-1; TRBD2, the table's D call, was not compared with the DNA. TRBV21-1 is annotated as a pseudogene. This CDR3 has 13 amino acids. CDR3 nucleotides: TGTGCCAGGCTAGCGGCCTCCTACAATGAGCAGTTCTTC. It is translated as CARLAASYNEQFF.

The chain is built from TRBV7-2 and TRBJ2-3, with D possibly called TRBD1 or TRBD2 (6 bases each). Germline loops: CDR1 SGHTA, CDR2 FQGNSA. The CDR3 consists of 16 residues. Trimming took 5 bases from V and 2 from J, leaving 17 bases between them. The CDR3 reads CASSHVRGANTDTQYF. Written as DNA, the CDR3 is TGTGCCAGCAGCCACGTAAGGGGGGCCAACACAGATACGCAGTATTTT.

The V gene is TRBV18, the J gene TRBJ1-1; TRBD1 agrees at 8 bases. CDR3 length equals 17 residues. CDR1 and CDR2 from the germline V gene are KGHSH and LQKENI. The V gene end was trimmed by 3 bases and the J gene end by 2 bases; junction bases not matched to a gene: 11. This CDR3 is CASSPSAPTGANTEAFF. DNA of the CDR3: TGTGCCAGCTCACCCTCGGCCCCGACAGGGGCCAACACTGAAGCTTTCTTT.

The rearrangement uses TRBV11-2 and TRBJ2-5, with D maybe TRBD2 (5 bases). V gave up 6 bases and J gave up 2 bases, with 10 bases separating them. Looked up from germline, CDR1 is SGHAT and CDR2 is FQNNGV. The CDR3 consists of 13 residues. The DNA of the CDR3 is TGTGCCAGCAGTCCACAGCGGCAAGAGACCCAGTACTTC. Translating gives CASSPQRQETQYF.

This clone was counted between two and nine times. The junction and the germline gene differ at one end; a read error may be behind it. The chain carries TRBV7-7 and TRBJ2-7; 8 nucleotides agree with TRBD1. CDR1 and CDR2 (germline): SSHAT, FNYEAQ (reference sequence). The CDR3 covers 18 residues. The CDR3 spells CASSLVLLTGESSYEQYF. DNA for the CDR3: TGTGCTAGCAGCTTAGTCCTCCTGACAGGGGAAAGCTCCTACGAGCAGTACTTC. Using reference TRBV7-7 and TRBJ2-7 for the parts outside the CDR3, the full variable domain is GAGVSQSPRYKVTKRGQDVTLRCDPISSHATLYWYQQALGQGPEFLTYFNYEAQPDKSGLPSDRFSAERPEGSISTLTIQRTEQRDSAMYRCASSLVLLTGESSYEQYFGPGTRLTVT.

The rearrangement links TRBV28 to TRBJ2-7; either TRBD1 or TRBD2 may supply D (6 bases each). The germline gives CDR1 MDHEN, CDR2 SYDVKM. The length of the CDR3 is 15 residues. V lost 7 bases and J lost 4, with 20 bases in between. CDR3 DNA sequence: TGTGCCAGCAACCTTCCCGGGAGAAGGGGGTACGAGCAGTACTTC. Its protein product is CASNLPGRRGYEQYF.

The J gene is TRBJ2-3, the V gene TRBV29-1; a possible D gene is TRBD1 (5 bases). CDR1 is SQVTM and CDR2 is ANQGSEA in the germline V gene. V lost 3 bases and J lost 6, with 10 bases in between. CDR3 length equals 12 residues. CDR3 coding DNA: TGCAGCGTTGAGGGCCCAGGGGATACGCAGTATTTT. This sequence encodes CSVEGPGDTQYF.

The chain links TRBV9 to TRBJ2-7; 8 bases are a match to TRBD2. Trimming removed 1 base from V and 7 bases from J; junction bases left unmatched: 10. The CDR3 spans 15 residues. The germline V gene has CDR1 SGDLS and CDR2 YYNGEE. In nucleotides, the CDR3 is TGTGCCAGCAGCGTATCAAGCGGGAGAGTGCAAGAGCAGTACTTC. It specifies CASSVSSGRVQEQYF.